One and the same sample provided the 7 T cell receptor beta chains below, sequenced in a study of cytomegalovirus exposure and HLA in healthy donors. PCR amplification relied on 60 Vbeta primers (plus 13 Jbeta primers). Assay used: immunoSEQ multiplex PCR; TCRdb lists only in-frame clones, some missing. Among about 200,000 clones, around three quarters were seen once, and the ten largest hold about 14%. Source material: PBMCs. These TCRs come from a man aged 35 to 55 in good health and CMV-seronegative.

V and J are TRBV5-1 and TRBJ2-2; 13 bases fit TRBD2. The CDR3 has 19 residues. V shed 2 bases and J 1 base; nucleotides not matched to a gene: 8. Germline CDR1 and CDR2: SGHRS and YFSETQ. Here the CDR3 DNA reads TGCGCCAGCAGCTTTAGGACTAGCGGGAGACGAATGAACACCGGGGAGCTGTTTTTT. It is translated as CASSFRTSGRRMNTGELFF.

This chain connects TRBV30 to TRBJ1-5; 8 bases are a match to TRBD1. V lost 1 base, J lost 7 bases, and 9 bases stayed unmatched. The germline V gene encodes CDR1 GTSNPN and CDR2 SVGIG (reference sequence). The CDR3 sequence is 15 residues long. Here the CDR3 DNA reads TGTGCCTGGAGTGGCGGACAGGGTTCGCAACAGCCCCAGCATTTT. This gives the protein CAWSGGQGSQQPQHF.

V and J are TRBV29-1 and TRBJ1-1, with D possibly being TRBD1 (5 bases). Germline CDR1 and CDR2: SQVTM and ANQGSEA. The CDR3 is 14 residues long. Trimming pared 7 bases from V and 0 bases from J, leaving 15 bases between. The CDR3 sequence is CSAWRGIMNTEAFF. CDR3 sequence (DNA): TGCAGCGCGTGGAGGGGAATAATGAACACTGAAGCTTTCTTT.

This clone was picked up one time. The chain employs TRBV5-1 and TRBJ2-2; 9 bases map to TRBD2. The CDR3 totals 18 residues. The ends lost 0 bases at V and 1 base at J; junction bases unmatched: 7. CDR1 is SGHRS and CDR2 is YFSETQ in the germline V gene. For the CDR3, the DNA is TGCGCCAGCAGCTTGGGGATAGCGGGAGCGTGGAACACCGGGGAGCTGTTTTTT. Its translation: CASSLGIAGAWNTGELFF.

J is TRBJ1-2 and V is TRBV5-6, with 7 bases fitting TRBD1. The CDR3 is 15 residues long. Germline CDR1 and CDR2: SGHDT and YYEEEE. The V and J ends lost 1 base and 1 base, in that order; junction bases with no gene match: 4. CDR3 sequence (DNA): TGTGCCAGCAGCTTGCTAGGGGACAGTAACTATGGCTACACCTTC. Its translation is CASSLLGDSNYGYTF. The whole variable domain, remainder taken from reference TRBV5-6 and TRBJ1-2, is DAGVTQSPTHLIKTRGQQVTLRCSPKSGHDTVSWYQQALGQGPQFIFQYYEEEERQRGNFPDRFSGHQFPNYSSELNVNALLLGDSALYLCASSLLGDSNYGYTFGSGTRLTVV.

This chain joins TRBV5-4 and TRBJ2-3, with TRBD1 matching over 7 bases. Germline CDR1 and CDR2: SGHNT and YYREEE (reference sequence). V dropped 4 bases and J dropped 4; count of bases not matched to a gene: 9. This CDR3 spans 15 amino acids. DNA for the CDR3: TGTGCCAGCAGCAACGACAGGGTCCGGGCAGATACGCAGTATTTT. Translating it yields CASSNDRVRADTQYF.

This clone was counted a single time. The chain links TRBV13 to TRBJ2-7; D unclear. This CDR3 contains 12 residues. Trimming pared 4 bases from V and 0 bases from J, leaving 4 bases between. Germline V lookup: CDR1 PRHDT, CDR2 FYEKMQ (reference sequence). CDR3 amino acids: CASSSSSYEQYF. DNA for the CDR3: TGTGCCAGCAGCTCGAGCTCCTACGAGCAGTACTTC.